The 25 T cell receptor beta chains reported below all come from one sample, sequenced in a study of control samples from healthy donors and cancer patients. Assay used: immunoSEQ multiplex PCR; TCRdb lists only in-frame clones, some missing. Of approximately 84,000 clones detected, almost 85% appear once; the ten largest clones hold roughly 9.8%. The sample was blood. These receptors were taken from a woman in her sixties or seventies in good health.

V usage is TRBV7-8 and J usage is TRBJ2-3; a weak D match, TRBD1 (6 bases). CDR3 length equals 14 residues. V was pared by 5 bases and J by 4 bases, with 13 bases between. CDR1 is SGHVS and CDR2 is FQNEAQ in the germline V gene. CDR3 in amino acids: CASSQGQLADTQYF. The CDR3 nucleotides read TGTGCCAGCAGCCAAGGACAGCTGGCAGATACGCAGTATTTT.

J is TRBJ1-6 and V is TRBV4-1; a possible D gene is TRBD1 (6 bases). CDR1 is MGHRA and CDR2 is YSYEKL in the germline V gene. This CDR3 is 14 amino acids long. Trimming took 0 bases from V and 12 from J, leaving 12 bases between them. DNA of the CDR3: TGCGCCAGCAGCCAAGATCTCTCGGACAGACCCCTCCACTTT. Amino acids: CASSQDLSDRPLHF.

The V call is TRBV7-6, the J call TRBJ2-5, with 7 bases matching TRBD1. This CDR3 comprises 15 residues. J was trimmed by 2 bases and V by 0 bases; bases with no gene match: 3. CDR1 and CDR2 from the germline V gene are SGHVS and FNYEAQ. As DNA, the CDR3 is TGTGCCAGCAGCTTAGCGGACAGGAGACAAGAGACCCAGTACTTC. This gives the protein CASSLADRRQETQYF. Full variable domain (missing parts from reference TRBV7-6 and TRBJ2-5): GAGVSQSPRYKVTKRGQDVALRCDPISGHVSLYWYRQALGQGPEFLTYFNYEAQQDKSGLPNDRFSAERPEGSISTLTIQRTEQRDSAMYRCASSLADRRQETQYFGPGTRLLVL.

The chain employs TRBV18 and TRBJ1-3; 10 positions agree with TRBD1. The CDR3 has 16 amino acids. V shed 3 bases and J 4 bases; nucleotides not matched to a gene: 6. Germline V lookup: CDR1 KGHSH, CDR2 LQKENI. The CDR3 spells CASSPPDRGIGNTIYF. The CDR3 DNA follows: TGTGCCAGCTCACCCCCGGACAGGGGGATCGGAAACACCATATATTTT.

J is TRBJ2-2 and V is TRBV5-1; D gene uncertain. CDR3 size: 17 residues. Deletions cut 2 bases from V and 6 bases from J, with 20 bases between. Germline-derived CDR1 and CDR2 are SGHRS and YFSETQ. In DNA, the CDR3 is TGCGCCAGCAGCTTTGGGCCGGTTAGGGCCAAGGCCGGGGAGCTGTTTTTT. Its protein is CASSFGPVRAKAGELFF. Supplemented by reference TRBV5-1 and TRBJ2-2, the full variable domain reads KAGVTQTPRYLIKTRGQQVTLSCSPISGHRSVSWYQQTPGQGLQFLFEYFSETQRNKGNFPGRFSGRQFSNSRSEMNVSTLELGDSALYLCASSFGPVRAKAGELFFGEGSRLTVL.

This chain links TRBV7-2 with TRBJ2-7; tentative D call: TRBD1 (5 bases). The CDR3 length is 17 residues. The V gene lost 5 bases and the J gene lost 1 base, with 21 bases spanning the gap. CDR1 and CDR2 from the germline V gene are SGHTA and FQGNSA. CDR3 loop: CASSVTLRRDSSYEQYF. The CDR3 DNA reads TGTGCCAGCAGCGTAACCCTTCGCCGAGACAGTTCCTACGAGCAGTACTTC.

This clone is a singleton in its sample. The gene calls are TRBV6-5 and TRBJ1-6; D possibly corresponds to TRBD1 (6 bases). The length of the CDR3 is 14 residues. Germline lookup yields CDR1 MNHEY and CDR2 SVGAGI. V lost 8 bases and J 5 bases, leaving 13 bases between the germline ends. The CDR3: CASDDRTDNSPLHF. CDR3 DNA sequence: TGTGCCAGCGACGACAGGACGGATAATTCACCCCTCCACTTT.

V gene TRBV28 combines with J gene TRBJ2-5, with 16 bases identical to TRBD2. V lost 6 bases to trimming and J lost 2 bases; unmatched junction nucleotides: 18. Germline V CDR1 and CDR2: MDHEN, SYDVKM. This CDR3 has 21 residues. The CDR3 DNA follows: TGTGCCAGCAGCCCTTTTAGGGGACTAGCGGGAGGGCGGACTTTGCAAGAGACCCAGTACTTC. This translates into CASSPFRGLAGGRTLQETQYF.

The rearrangement links TRBV19 to TRBJ2-5; D may be TRBD1 or TRBD2 (5 bases each). Germline V gene sequence: CDR1 LNHDA, CDR2 SQIVND (reference sequence). Trimming removed 4 bases at V and 3 bases at J, with 9 bases between. The CDR3 extends over 13 amino acids. The CDR3 DNA is TGTGCCAGTAGTAAGGGACGGGAAGAGACCCAGTACTTC. Translation: CASSKGREETQYF.

This chain links TRBV7-8 with TRBJ1-1, with a possible D match to TRBD1 (6 bases). Between the trimmed V and J ends, which lost 5 bases and 0 bases, there was a span of 13 bases. CDR3 length equals 15 residues. The V gene's germline CDR1 is SGHVS and CDR2 FQNEAQ. The CDR3, as DNA: TGTGCCAGCAGCATAAGCACAGGGATGAACACTGAAGCTTTCTTT. This translates into CASSISTGMNTEAFF.

This chain uses TRBV7-9 with TRBJ2-5, with 8 bases that match TRBD1. CDR1 and CDR2 from the germline V gene are SEHNR and FQNEAQ (reference sequence). This CDR3 has 15 residues. The V segment lost 1 base and the J segment 1 base; nucleotides outside the gene matches: 2. The CDR3 spells CASSLGGTGQETQYF. CDR3 nucleotide sequence: TGTGCCAGCAGCTTAGGAGGGACAGGCCAAGAGACCCAGTACTTC.

As to this clone: Other DNA sequences in the same sample also yield this CDR3. The V and J genes are TRBV6-2 or TRBV6-3 and TRBJ1-6; no firm D call. The CDR3 extends over 13 amino acids. The germline V gene encodes CDR1 MNHEY and CDR2 SVGEGT. The ends were cut back, 3 bases at V and 7 bases at J, with 7 bases in the middle. The CDR3 here is CASSYTENSPLHF. DNA for the CDR3: TGTGCCAGCAGTTATACAGAGAATTCACCCCTCCACTTT.

The chain uses TRBV29-1 and TRBJ1-2; a weak D match, TRBD1 (6 bases). This CDR3 is 12 amino acids long. Deletions cut 3 bases from V and 7 bases from J, with 12 bases between. Germline V gene data show CDR1 as SQVTM and CDR2 as ANQGSEA. The CDR3 region has the DNA TGCAGCGTTGAGGAGGGGGGAGGTGGCTACACCTTC. Translating it yields CSVEEGGGGYTF.

This chain links TRBV28 with TRBJ2-7; D is unresolved. CDR3 length: 12 residues. Germline assignment: CDR1 MDHEN and CDR2 SYDVKM. V was cut by 6 bases and J by 6 bases, with 12 bases left in between. The CDR3 loop is CASSPTFREQYF. The CDR3 nucleotides are TGTGCCAGCAGCCCGACCTTTCGCGAGCAGTACTTC.

The chain uses TRBV2 and TRBJ1-5; 10 positions match TRBD1. This CDR3 spans 15 amino acids. V lost 5 bases to trimming and J lost 5 bases; unmatched junction nucleotides: 6. Per germline, CDR1 SNHLY and CDR2 FYNNEI. CDR3 DNA sequence: TGTGCCAGCAGTTACGACAGGGGGCTGGATCAGCCCCAGCATTTT. Protein sequence: CASSYDRGLDQPQHF.

The chain employs TRBV7-2 and TRBJ1-2; D remains ambiguous. This CDR3 has 13 amino acids. The germline V gene has CDR1 SGHTA and CDR2 FQGNSA. V was pared by 3 bases and J by 2 bases, with 7 bases between. The CDR3: CASSFDGNYGYTF. The CDR3 bases are TGTGCCAGCAGCTTTGACGGGAACTATGGCTACACCTTC.

V gene TRBV14 combines with J gene TRBJ1-2; 8 bases agree with TRBD1. V lost 2 bases and J lost 8; bases outside the gene matches: 7. Germline CDR1 and CDR2: SGHDN and FVKESK. This CDR3 region has 14 residues. The CDR3 is CASSQTTGVVGYTF. CDR3 DNA: TGTGCCAGCAGCCAAACGACAGGGGTGGTCGGCTACACCTTC.

V usage is TRBV28 and J usage is TRBJ2-7; TRBD2 might be the D (6 bases). Germline lookup yields CDR1 MDHEN and CDR2 SYDVKM. Trimming left V 2 bases short and J 8 bases short, with 13 bases between. This CDR3 has 13 residues. The CDR3 DNA reads TGTGCCAGCAGTTTAGCCCGGGGGAGTCAGCAGTACTTC. Translating gives CASSLARGSQQYF.

The chain recombines TRBV14 with TRBJ2-1; D perhaps matches TRBD2 (6 bases). Trimming cost V 2 bases and J 4 bases, with 15 bases left between them. The CDR3 is 16 residues long. CDR1 SGHDN and CDR2 FVKESK come from the germline V gene. The CDR3 reads CASSQRSSGGYNEQFF. Written as DNA, the CDR3 is TGTGCCAGCAGCCAAAGGTCCTCCGGGGGTTACAATGAGCAGTTCTTC.

This clone was detected only a few times. CDR3 sequence reads: CASAEVRTPGNTIYF. The CDR3 region has the DNA TGTGCCAGCGCCGAAGTGAGAACCCCTGGAAACACCATATATTTT. The chain carries TRBV6-6 and TRBJ1-3; unclear D gene. Trimming pared 8 bases from V and 2 bases from J, leaving 16 bases between. Germline lookup yields CDR1 MNHNY and CDR2 SVGAGI (reference sequence). The CDR3 loop spans 15 amino acids.

The J gene is TRBJ2-2, the V gene TRBV21-1. TRBV21-1 is designated a pseudogene. The CDR3 contains 15 residues. CDR3 nucleotides: TGTGCCAGCATTTTCCGGGACCCGAACACCGGGGAGCTGTTTTTT. Protein sequence: CASIFRDPNTGELFF.

The V gene is TRBV5-4, the J gene TRBJ1-6, with 9 nucleotides matching TRBD1. Germline V lookup: CDR1 SGHNT, CDR2 YYREEE (reference sequence). V gave up 3 bases and J gave up 9 bases; unmatched junction bases: 4. The CDR3 runs to 14 residues. CDR3 residues: CASSWGQGGSPLHF. The CDR3 bases are TGTGCCAGCAGCTGGGGACAGGGAGGTTCACCCCTCCACTTT. The full variable domain, rest sourced from reference TRBV5-4 and TRBJ1-6, is ETGVTQSPTHLIKTRGQQVTLRCSSQSGHNTVSWYQQALGQGPQFIFQYYREEENGRGNFPPRFSGLQFPNYSSELNVNALELDDSALYLCASSWGQGGSPLHFGNGTRLTVT.

CDR3 nucleotide sequence: TGTGCCAGCGGCCCCTCGTGGAACTTCTATGGCTACACCTTC. The encoded protein is CASGPSWNFYGYTF. V and J are TRBV5-8 and TRBJ1-2; D not resolved. Germline V gene sequence: CDR1 SGHTS, CDR2 YDEGEE. The ends were cut back, 7 bases at V and 4 bases at J, with 17 bases in the middle. CDR3 length equals 14 residues.

This chain joins TRBV29-1 and TRBJ2-6; 10 bases are a match to TRBD1. The length of the CDR3 is 20 residues. The V gene end was trimmed by 7 bases and the J gene end by 0 bases; junction bases not matched to a gene: 18. Germline CDR1 reads SQVTM; CDR2 reads ANQGSEA. CDR3 nucleotides: TGCAGCGCCGCCGGGACAGGGGAAGGCCCGCTTTACTCTGGGGCCAACGTCCTGACTTTC. Encoded protein: CSAAGTGEGPLYSGANVLTF. The whole variable domain, remainder taken from reference TRBV29-1 and TRBJ2-6, is SAVISQKPSRDICQRGTSLTIQCQVDSQVTMMFWYRQQPGQSLTLIATANQGSEATYESGFVIDKFPISRPNLTFSTLTVSNMSPEDSSIYLCSAAGTGEGPLYSGANVLTFGAGSRLTVL.

The J gene is TRBJ1-3, the V gene TRBV4-1; a possible D gene is TRBD1 (5 bases). Germline V gives CDR1 MGHRA, CDR2 YSYEKL. V was cut by 4 bases and J by 0 bases, with 13 bases left in between. The CDR3 spans 16 residues. For the CDR3, the DNA is TGCGCCAGCAGCCCAGGACACGACCCCTCTGGAAACACCATATATTTT. Its translation is CASSPGHDPSGNTIYF.